The rows below give T cell receptor beta chains drawn from one sample of a study of identical twins. TCRdb re-called the 5' RACE reads through MiXCR, storing one row per CDR3 protein. The sample holds hundreds of thousands of distinct CDR3 sequences, roughly 18% seen once. These data are also associated with another study on T cells expressing NK-cell markers.

The sample consisted of PBMCs. The source of these receptors is a woman aged 18 to 35 in good health. Both conserved end residues are part of each CDR3. The D gene is left open where the match is weak. Clone size is shown for a subset of rows, as once, few, many or a class of expanded clone.

v_gene,abundance,j_gene,d_gene,CDR3nt,CDR3aa
TRBV4-2,NA,TRBJ1-2,TRBD1,TGTGCCAGCAGCCAGGGGACAGGGGGCTACACCTTC,CASSQGTGGYTF
TRBV3-1,NA,TRBJ2-3,NA,TGTGCCAGCAGCCAAGGAGCGGTAGTCACAGATACGCAGTATTTT,CASSQGAVVTDTQYF
TRBV5-1,few,TRBJ2-7,NA,TGCGCCAGCAGCGGACACGACGAGCAGTACTTC,CASSGHDEQYF
TRBV20-1,few,TRBJ2-7,TRBD1,TGCAGTGCTAGAGGCATCAGGGGGCGAAGCGAGCAGTACTTC,CSARGIRGRSEQYF
TRBV12-3/TRBV12-4,NA,TRBJ1-6,NA,TGTGCCAGCAGTCCCCAGTATTTTAATTCACCCCTCCACTTT,CASSPQYFNSPLHF
TRBV12-3/TRBV12-4,NA,TRBJ2-2,TRBD1,TGTGCCAGCAGTAAAAGAGGGGGCGCAGGCACCGGGGAGCTGTTTTTT,CASSKRGGAGTGELFF
TRBV12-3/TRBV12-4,NA,TRBJ1-3,NA,TGTGCCAGCAGTTTAGGCGGGGGCGGTGGAAACACCATATATTTT,CASSLGGGGGNTIYF
TRBV20-1,NA,TRBJ2-6,NA,TGCAGTGCTATCCCCCTCTCTGGGGCCAACGTCCTGACTTTC,CSAIPLSGANVLTF
TRBV6-5,NA,TRBJ2-2,NA,TGTGCCAGCAGTTACGGGGGATGGAACACCGGGGAGCTGTTTTTT,CASSYGGWNTGELFF
TRBV12-3/TRBV12-4,few,TRBJ2-3,NA,TGTGCCATTGTCCGGGGCGATACGCAGTATTTT,CAIVRGDTQYF
TRBV12-3/TRBV12-4,few,TRBJ2-5,TRBD2,TGTGCCAGCAGAGCCGGGACTAGCGGGACTAGAAAGGAGACCCAGTACTTC,CASRAGTSGTRKETQYF
TRBV5-1,NA,TRBJ2-3,NA,TGCGCCAGCAGCTTGGAGCCAGCACCTAGCACAGATACGCAGTATTTT,CASSLEPAPSTDTQYF
TRBV20-1,NA,TRBJ2-7,TRBD1,TGCAGTGCTATCAGGACAGGCTCCTACGAGCAGTACTTC,CSAIRTGSYEQYF
TRBV7-9,NA,TRBJ2-1,TRBD2,TGTGCCAGCGGCTTAGCACTAGCGGGGGTCAACAATGAGCAGTTCTTC,CASGLALAGVNNEQFF
TRBV12-3/TRBV12-4,NA,TRBJ1-2,NA,TGTGCCAGCAGTGACGGGCGGGCGTATGGCTACACCTTC,CASSDGRAYGYTF
TRBV27,few,TRBJ1-3,NA,TGTGCCAGCAGTGGTCTACCTACCACTGGAAACACCATATATTTT,CASSGLPTTGNTIYF
TRBV20-1,few,TRBJ2-1,NA,TGCAGTGTCCTGGGGCCAGCGGCTTACAATGAGCAGTTCTTC,CSVLGPAAYNEQFF
TRBV6-2/TRBV6-3,NA,TRBJ2-2,TRBD2,TGTGCCAGCGGAGCGGGAGTAAGAGGCGGGGAGCTGTTTTTT,CASGAGVRGGELFF
TRBV15,NA,TRBJ2-2,NA,TGTGCCACCAGCAGAGTTGGGGACACCGGGGAGCTGTTTTTT,CATSRVGDTGELFF
TRBV5-5,few,TRBJ1-2,NA,TGTGCCAGCAGCTTCCCCGAATCCTATGGCTACACCTTC,CASSFPESYGYTF